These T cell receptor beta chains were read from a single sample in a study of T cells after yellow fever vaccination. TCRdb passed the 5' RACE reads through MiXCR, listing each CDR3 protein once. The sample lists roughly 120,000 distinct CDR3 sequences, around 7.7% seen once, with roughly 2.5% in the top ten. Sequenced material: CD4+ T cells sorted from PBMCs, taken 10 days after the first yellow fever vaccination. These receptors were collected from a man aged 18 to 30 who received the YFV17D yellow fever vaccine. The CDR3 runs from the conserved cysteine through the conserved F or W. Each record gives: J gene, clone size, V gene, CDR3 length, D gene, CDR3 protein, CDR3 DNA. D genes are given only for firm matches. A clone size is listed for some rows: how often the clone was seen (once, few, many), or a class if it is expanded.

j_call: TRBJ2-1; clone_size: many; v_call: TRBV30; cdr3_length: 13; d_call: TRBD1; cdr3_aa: CAWGGQAYNEQFF; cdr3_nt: TGTGCCTGGGGGGGACAGGCTTACAATGAGCAGTTCTTC
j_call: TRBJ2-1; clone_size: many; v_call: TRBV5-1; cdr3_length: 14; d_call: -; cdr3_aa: CASAGGQSYNEQFF; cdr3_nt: TGCGCCAGCGCCGGGGGACAATCCTACAATGAGCAGTTCTTC
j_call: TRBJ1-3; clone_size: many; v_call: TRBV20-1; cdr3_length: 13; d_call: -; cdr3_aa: CSARFGSINTIYF; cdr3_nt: TGCAGTGCTAGATTTGGCAGTATTAACACCATATATTTT
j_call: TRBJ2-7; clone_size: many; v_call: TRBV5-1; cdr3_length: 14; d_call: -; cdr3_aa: CASSLGTPIYEQYF; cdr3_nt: TGCGCCAGCAGTCTCGGGACGCCGATCTACGAGCAGTACTTC
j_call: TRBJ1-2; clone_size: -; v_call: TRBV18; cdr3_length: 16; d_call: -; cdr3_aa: CASSPQLDRGATGYTF; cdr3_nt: TGTGCCAGCTCACCACAACTGGACAGAGGAGCGACTGGCTACACCTTC
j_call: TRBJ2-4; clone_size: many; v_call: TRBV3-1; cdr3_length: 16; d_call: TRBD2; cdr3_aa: CASSGRDRGGWNIQYF; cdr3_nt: TGTGCCAGCAGCGGTCGGGACCGCGGGGGATGGAACATTCAGTACTTC
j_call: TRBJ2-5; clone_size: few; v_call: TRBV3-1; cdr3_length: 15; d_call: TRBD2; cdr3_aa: CASSQPSGGDETQYF; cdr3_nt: TGTGCCAGCAGCCAACCTAGCGGGGGGGATGAGACCCAGTACTTC
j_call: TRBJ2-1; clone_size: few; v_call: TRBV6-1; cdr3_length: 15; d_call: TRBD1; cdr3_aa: CASSSNQQGLNEQFF; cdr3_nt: TGTGCCAGCAGCTCAAACCAACAGGGGTTGAATGAGCAGTTCTTC
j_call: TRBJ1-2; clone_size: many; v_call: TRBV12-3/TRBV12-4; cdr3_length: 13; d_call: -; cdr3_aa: CASSTDRSYGYTF; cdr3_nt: TGTGCCAGCAGTACAGACAGGAGCTATGGCTACACCTTC
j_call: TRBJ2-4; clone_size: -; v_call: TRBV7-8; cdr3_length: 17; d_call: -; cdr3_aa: CASSFWKGQIAKNIQYF; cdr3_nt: TGTGCCAGCAGCTTCTGGAAGGGACAAATAGCCAAAAACATTCAGTACTTC
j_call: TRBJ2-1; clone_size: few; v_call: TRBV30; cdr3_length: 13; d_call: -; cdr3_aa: CAWKRLGYNEQFF; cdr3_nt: TGTGCCTGGAAGAGACTGGGCTATAATGAGCAGTTCTTC
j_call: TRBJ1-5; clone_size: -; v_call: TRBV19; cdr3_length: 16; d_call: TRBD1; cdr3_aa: CASSPRTGAGNQPQHF; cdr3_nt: TGTGCCAGTAGTCCCCGGACAGGGGCTGGCAATCAGCCCCAGCATTTT
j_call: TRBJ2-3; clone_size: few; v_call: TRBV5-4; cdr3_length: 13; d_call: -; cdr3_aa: CASSLGAEDTQYF; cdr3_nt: TGTGCCAGCAGCTTGGGGGCCGAGGATACGCAGTATTTT
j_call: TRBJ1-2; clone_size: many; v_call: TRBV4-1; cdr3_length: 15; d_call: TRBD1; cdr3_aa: CASSQPYRGWLGYTF; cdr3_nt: TGCGCCAGCAGCCAGCCCTACAGGGGGTGGCTGGGCTACACCTTC
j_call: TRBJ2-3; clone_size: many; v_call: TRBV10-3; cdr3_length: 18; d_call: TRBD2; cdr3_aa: CAISESITSGASTDTQYF; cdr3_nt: TGTGCCATCAGTGAGTCGATTACTAGCGGTGCTAGCACAGATACGCAGTATTTT
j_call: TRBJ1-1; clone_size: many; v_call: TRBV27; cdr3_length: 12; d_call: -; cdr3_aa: CASRGRYTEAFF; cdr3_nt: TGTGCCAGCAGGGGGCGGTACACTGAAGCTTTCTTT
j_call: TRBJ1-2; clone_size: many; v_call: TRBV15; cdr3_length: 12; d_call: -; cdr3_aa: CATSRVAGGYTF; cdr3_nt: TGTGCCACCAGCAGAGTTGCAGGTGGCTACACCTTC
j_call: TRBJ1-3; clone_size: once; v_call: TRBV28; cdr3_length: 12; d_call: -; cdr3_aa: CASSFRGGTIYF; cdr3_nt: TGTGCCAGCAGTTTCCGGGGGGGCACCATATATTTT
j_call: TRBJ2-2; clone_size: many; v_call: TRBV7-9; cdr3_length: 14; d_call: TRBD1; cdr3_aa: CASRTGSNTGELFF; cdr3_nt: TGTGCCAGCAGGACAGGGTCGAACACCGGGGAGCTGTTTTTT
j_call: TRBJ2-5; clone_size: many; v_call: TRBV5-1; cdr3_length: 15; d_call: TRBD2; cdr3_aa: CASSSLAGRQETQYF; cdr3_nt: TGCGCCAGCAGCTCCCTAGCGGGGCGCCAAGAGACCCAGTACTTC
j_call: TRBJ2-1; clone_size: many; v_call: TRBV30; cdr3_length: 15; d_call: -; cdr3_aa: CAWSSDWSSYNEQFF; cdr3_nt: TGTGCCTGGAGTTCGGACTGGAGCTCCTACAATGAGCAGTTCTTC
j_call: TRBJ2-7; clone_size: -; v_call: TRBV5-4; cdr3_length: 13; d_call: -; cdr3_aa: CASSLPDNHEQYF; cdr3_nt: TGTGCCAGCAGCTTGCCAGATAACCACGAGCAGTACTTC
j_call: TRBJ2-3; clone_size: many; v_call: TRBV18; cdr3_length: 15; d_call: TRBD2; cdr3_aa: CASSPSSGGADTQYF; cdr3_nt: TGTGCCAGCTCACCCTCTAGCGGGGGGGCAGATACGCAGTATTTT
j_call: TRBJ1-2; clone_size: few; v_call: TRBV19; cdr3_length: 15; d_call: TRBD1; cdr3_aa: CASSIGQARFYGYTF; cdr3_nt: TGTGCCAGTAGTATTGGACAGGCTCGGTTCTATGGCTACACCTTC
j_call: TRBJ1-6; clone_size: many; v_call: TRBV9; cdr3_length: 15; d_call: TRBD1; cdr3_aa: CASSVDGQGIGTLHF; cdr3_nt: TGTGCCAGCAGCGTAGACGGACAGGGAATAGGCACCCTCCACTTT
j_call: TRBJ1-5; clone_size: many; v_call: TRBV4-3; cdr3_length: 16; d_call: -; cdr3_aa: CASSQDLQLPNQPQHF; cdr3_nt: TGCGCCAGCAGCCAAGATCTTCAGCTTCCAAATCAGCCCCAGCATTTT
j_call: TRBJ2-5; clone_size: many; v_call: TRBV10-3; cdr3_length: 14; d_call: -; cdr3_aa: CAIREGQIQETQYF; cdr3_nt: TGTGCCATCAGGGAGGGACAGATCCAAGAGACCCAGTACTTC
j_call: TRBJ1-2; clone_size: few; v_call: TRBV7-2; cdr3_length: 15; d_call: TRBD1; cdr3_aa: CASSLRDRGRDGYTF; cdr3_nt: TGTGCCAGCAGCTTAAGGGACAGGGGGCGAGATGGCTACACCTTC
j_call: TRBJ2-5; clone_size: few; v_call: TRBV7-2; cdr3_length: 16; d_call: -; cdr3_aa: CASSFYGRGGGETQYF; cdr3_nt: TGTGCCAGCAGCTTTTACGGACGGGGCGGCGGAGAGACCCAGTACTTC
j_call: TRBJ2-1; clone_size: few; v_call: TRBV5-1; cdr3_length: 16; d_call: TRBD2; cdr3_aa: CASSPSGGGGAGEQFF; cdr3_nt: TGCGCCAGCAGCCCCTCGGGGGGCGGGGGGGCTGGGGAGCAGTTCTTC
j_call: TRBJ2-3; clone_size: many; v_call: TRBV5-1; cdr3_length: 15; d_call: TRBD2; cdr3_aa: CASSLQRGTTDTQYF; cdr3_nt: TGCGCCAGCAGCTTGCAGCGGGGGACCACAGATACGCAGTATTTT
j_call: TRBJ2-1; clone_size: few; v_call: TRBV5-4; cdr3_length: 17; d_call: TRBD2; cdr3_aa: CASSSTRRGKEYNEQFF; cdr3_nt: TGTGCCAGCAGCTCCACCCGGCGGGGGAAAGAGTACAATGAGCAGTTCTTC
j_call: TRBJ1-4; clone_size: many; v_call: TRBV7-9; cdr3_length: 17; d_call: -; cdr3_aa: CASSGQYQFRGNEKLFF; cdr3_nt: TGTGCCAGCAGCGGACAGTACCAGTTCCGGGGTAATGAAAAACTGTTTTTT
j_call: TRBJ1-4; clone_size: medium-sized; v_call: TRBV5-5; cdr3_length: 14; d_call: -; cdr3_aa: CASSLGLGHEKLFF; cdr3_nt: TGTGCCAGCAGCTTGGGATTGGGCCATGAAAAACTGTTTTTT
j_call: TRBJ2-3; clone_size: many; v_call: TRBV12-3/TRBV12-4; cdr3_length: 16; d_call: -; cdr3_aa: CASSLDQGGSTDTQYF; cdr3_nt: TGTGCCAGCAGTTTGGACCAGGGGGGGAGCACAGATACGCAGTATTTT
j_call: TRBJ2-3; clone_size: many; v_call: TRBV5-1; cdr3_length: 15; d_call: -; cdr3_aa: CASSLAPPSTDTQYF; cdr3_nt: TGCGCCAGCAGCTTGGCCCCACCCAGCACAGATACGCAGTATTTT
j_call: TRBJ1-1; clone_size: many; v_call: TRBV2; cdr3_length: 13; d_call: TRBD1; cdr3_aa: CASIRQGATEAFF; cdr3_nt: TGTGCCAGCATCAGACAGGGAGCCACTGAAGCTTTCTTT
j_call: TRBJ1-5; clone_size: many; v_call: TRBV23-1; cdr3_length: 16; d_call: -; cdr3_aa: CASSQGPRAPNQPQHF; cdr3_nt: TGCGCCAGCAGTCAAGGGCCCCGGGCCCCTAATCAGCCCCAGCATTTT
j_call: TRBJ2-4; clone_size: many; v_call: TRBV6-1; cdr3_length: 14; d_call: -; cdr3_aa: CASMGGPTKNIQYF; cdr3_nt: TGTGCCAGCATGGGGGGGCCAACCAAAAACATTCAGTACTTC
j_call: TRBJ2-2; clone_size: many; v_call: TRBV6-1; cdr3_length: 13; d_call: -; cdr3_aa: CASSEPNTGELFF; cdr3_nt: TGTGCCAGCAGTGAACCAAACACCGGGGAGCTGTTTTTT
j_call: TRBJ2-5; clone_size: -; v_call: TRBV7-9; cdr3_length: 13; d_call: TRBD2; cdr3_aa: CASRASGEETQYF; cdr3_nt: TGTGCCAGCAGAGCTAGCGGGGAAGAGACCCAGTACTTC
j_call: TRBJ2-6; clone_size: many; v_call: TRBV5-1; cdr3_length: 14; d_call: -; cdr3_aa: CASSPGTGANVLTF; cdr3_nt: TGCGCCAGCAGCCCAGGAACTGGGGCCAACGTCCTGACTTTC
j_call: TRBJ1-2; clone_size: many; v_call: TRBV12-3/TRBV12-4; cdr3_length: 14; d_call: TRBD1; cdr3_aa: CASRAGQGGYGYTF; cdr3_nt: TGTGCCAGCAGAGCCGGACAGGGAGGCTATGGCTACACCTTC
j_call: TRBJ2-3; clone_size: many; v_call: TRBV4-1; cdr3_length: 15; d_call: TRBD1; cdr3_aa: CASSQEGQGRDTQYF; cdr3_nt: TGCGCCAGCAGCCAAGAGGGACAGGGAAGGGATACGCAGTATTTT
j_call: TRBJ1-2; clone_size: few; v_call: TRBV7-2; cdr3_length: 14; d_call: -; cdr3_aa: CASSRDGGNSGYTF; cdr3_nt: TGTGCCAGCAGTCGCGACGGGGGCAATAGTGGCTACACCTTC
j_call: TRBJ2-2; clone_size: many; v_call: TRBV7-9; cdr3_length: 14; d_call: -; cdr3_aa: CASSLAVNTGELFF; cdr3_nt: TGTGCCAGCAGCTTAGCAGTGAACACCGGGGAGCTGTTTTTT
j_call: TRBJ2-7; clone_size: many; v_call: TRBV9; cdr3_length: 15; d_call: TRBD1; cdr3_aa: CASSVAGTAIYEQYF; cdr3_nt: TGTGCCAGCAGCGTGGCCGGGACAGCTATCTACGAGCAGTACTTC
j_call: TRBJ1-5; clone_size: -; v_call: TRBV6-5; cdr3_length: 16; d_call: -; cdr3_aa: CASTPGRGVWGQPQHF; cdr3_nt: TGTGCCAGCACCCCGGGGAGGGGGGTATGGGGTCAGCCCCAGCATTTT
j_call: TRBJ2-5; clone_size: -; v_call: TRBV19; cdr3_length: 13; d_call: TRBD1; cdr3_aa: CASSIGTEETQYF; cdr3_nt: TGTGCCAGTAGTATCGGGACAGAAGAGACCCAGTACTTC